The 24 T cell receptor beta chains in this list originate from one sample, sequenced in a study of CD4 T cells in relation to SARS-CoV-2 and coronaviruses. The data were produced by immunoSEQ multiplex PCR, yet TCRdb's version contains in-frame clones alone and is incomplete. The sample includes 25,000 or so clones, about two thirds of them seen just once. No antigens are known for them. The unexposed donors gave CD4+ T cells in 2011-2018, prior to COVID-19. After roughly 9 days of culture, CD4+ T cells were isolated. Specimen: CD4+ T cells from PBMCs, cultured in vitro. These TCRs come from a human donor in good health.

This chain connects TRBV18 to TRBJ2-3; D possibly uses TRBD1 or TRBD2 (5 bases each). The CDR3 consists of 13 residues. Germline V gene lookup returns CDR1 KGHSH and CDR2 LQKENI. Trimming removed 6 bases from V and 11 bases from J, with 18 bases in between. CDR3 sequence: CASSPGTAWGQYF. CDR3 DNA sequence: TGTGCCAGCTCCCCCGGGACGGCCTGGGGGCAGTATTTT.

About this clone: A read error may account for a junction end that differs from germline. The V and J genes are TRBV30 and TRBJ2-3, with TRBD1 as a possible D gene (6 bases). This CDR3 has 12 amino acids. CDR1 is GTSNPN, CDR2 SVGIG, per germline (reference sequence). The CDR3 loop reads CAWTAYGDTQYF. DNA of the CDR3: TGTGCATGGACAGCTTACGGGGATACGCAGTATTTT.

The rearrangement uses TRBV4-2 and TRBJ2-1; no reliable D call. The CDR3 covers 16 residues. Germline V lookup: CDR1 LGHNA, CDR2 YNFKEQ. Trimming shortened V by 0 bases and J by 1 base, and 10 bases separated the two germline ends. The CDR3: CASSQDRSSSYNEQFF. Here the CDR3 DNA reads TGTGCCAGCAGCCAAGATCGTAGCTCGTCCTACAATGAGCAGTTCTTC.

The chain uses TRBV20-1 and TRBJ1-2; D is ambiguous. The CDR3 consists of 11 residues. Trimming shortened V by 6 bases and J by 2 bases, and 7 bases separated the two germline ends. Germline loops: CDR1 DFQATT, CDR2 SNEGSKA (reference sequence). CDR3 sequence reads: CSAYRNYGYTF. The CDR3 nucleotides are TGCAGTGCGTACAGAAACTATGGCTACACCTTC.

V gene TRBV19 combines with J gene TRBJ2-2, with 8 bases that match TRBD1. This CDR3 contains 16 residues. Germline V gene lookup returns CDR1 LNHDA and CDR2 SQIVND (reference sequence). The ends lost 5 bases at V and 6 bases at J; junction bases unmatched: 11. The CDR3 loop reads CASSSHGTGSAGELFF. Written as DNA, the CDR3 is TGTGCCAGTAGTTCCCATGGGACAGGTTCGGCCGGGGAGCTGTTTTTT.

This clone was picked up one time. The chain employs TRBV2 and TRBJ1-6, with 9 nucleotides matching TRBD1. Germline V gene sequence: CDR1 SNHLY, CDR2 FYNNEI. The CDR3 length is 14 residues. V trimming: 6 bases; J trimming: 11 bases; junction bases outside the gene matches: 8. In DNA, the CDR3 is TGTGCCAGCAGGGATGGACAGGGGCAGCCACCCCTCCACTTT. Encoded protein: CASRDGQGQPPLHF. Supplemented by reference TRBV2 and TRBJ1-6, the full variable domain reads EPEVTQTPSHQVTQMGQEVILRCVPISNHLYFYWYRQILGQKVEFLVSFYNNEISEKSEIFDDQFSVERPDGSNFTLKIRSTKLEDSAMYFCASRDGQGQPPLHFGNGTRLTVT.

In its sample, this clone was seen a few times. In DNA form, the CDR3 reads TGTGCCAGCAGCGCCGATCTCGGGGCGAACTATTCACCCCTCCACTTT. It specifies CASSADLGANYSPLHF. V is TRBV6-6 and J is TRBJ1-6, with D perhaps matching TRBD1 (5 bases). The CDR3 has 16 amino acids. Germline CDR1 reads MNHNY; CDR2 reads SVGAGI (reference sequence). Deletions cut 6 bases from V and 8 bases from J, with 20 bases between.

The chain couples TRBV20-1 to TRBJ2-5; a weak D match, TRBD2 (5 bases). The CDR3 spans 11 residues. Between the trimmed V and J ends, which lost 2 bases and 7 bases, there was a span of 8 bases. The germline V gene encodes CDR1 DFQATT and CDR2 SNEGSKA (reference sequence). The CDR3 DNA sequence: TGCAGTGCTAGACCGGAGGTGACCCAGTACTTC. Translated, it gives CSARPEVTQYF.

The chain joins TRBV10-3 to TRBJ1-6, with 8 nucleotides matching TRBD1. There are 12 residues in the CDR3. Germline lookup yields CDR1 ENHRY and CDR2 SYGVKD. Losses at the gene ends were 7 bases for V and 10 bases for J; bases not matched to a gene: 3. DNA for the CDR3: TGTGCCATCAAGACAGGGGACTCACCCCTCCACTTT. Residues: CAIKTGDSPLHF.

The table lists this clone with a few counts. The chain has TRBV23-1 and TRBJ2-3; TRBD2 agrees at 10 bases. TRBV23-1 has ORF status, its function being uncertain. After removal of 1 base from V and 4 bases from J, the junction contained 14 bases not matched to a gene. This CDR3 has 19 amino acids. The CDR3 loop reads CASSQLVWASGSFADTQYF. DNA of the CDR3: TGCGCCAGCAGTCAATTAGTGTGGGCTAGCGGGAGTTTCGCAGATACGCAGTATTTT.

The CDR3 loop reads CASSIDNGKKGGQYF. The CDR3 nucleotides read TGTGCCAGTAGTATCGACAACGGAAAAAAGGGGGGGCAGTACTTC. V and J are TRBV19 and TRBJ2-7; possibly TRBD1 or TRBD2 for D (6 bases each). This CDR3 spans 15 amino acids. CDR1 and CDR2 (germline): LNHDA, SQIVND (reference sequence). The ends were cut back, 3 bases at V and 9 bases at J, with 21 bases in the middle.

The V gene is TRBV28, the J gene TRBJ2-2; 8 bases fit TRBD2. CDR1 and CDR2 (germline): MDHEN, SYDVKM. The J segment lost 1 base and the V segment lost 3 bases, leaving 4 bases of the junction unmatched. The CDR3 length is 16 residues. The CDR3 here is CASSFRGGGNTGELFF. The CDR3 DNA is TGTGCCAGCAGTTTCCGGGGGGGAGGGAACACCGGGGAGCTGTTTTTT.

The chain carries TRBV15 and TRBJ2-1, with TRBD2 matching over 7 bases. V shed 0 bases and J 8 bases; nucleotides not matched to a gene: 7. Germline V gene data show CDR1 as LNHNV and CDR2 as YYDKDF (reference sequence). This CDR3 contains 15 residues. The CDR3 is CATSRDSRGVHEQFF. Written as DNA, the CDR3 is TGTGCCACCAGCAGAGACTCCCGGGGGGTCCATGAGCAGTTCTTC.

This clone was counted only a few times. J is TRBJ2-5 and V is TRBV11-2, with 10 bases aligning to TRBD2. The trim removed 0 bases at V and 2 bases at J, leaving 6 bases unmatched. Germline values: CDR1 SGHAT, CDR2 FQNNGV. This CDR3 is built from 17 residues. The CDR3 DNA is TGTGCCAGCAGCTTAGACCAGACTAGCGGGCTTCAAGAGACCCAGTACTTC. Translated: CASSLDQTSGLQETQYF.

V gene TRBV6-5 combines with J gene TRBJ2-1; perhaps D is TRBD1 or TRBD2 (5 bases each). The germline gives CDR1 MNHEY, CDR2 SVGAGI. This CDR3 spans 15 amino acids. The V gene lost 5 bases and the J gene lost 4 bases, with 15 bases spanning the gap. The CDR3 DNA sequence: TGTGCCAGCAGTCGCCGGGACCTTGTGTACAATGAGCAGTTCTTC. Its translation is CASSRRDLVYNEQFF.

This chain joins TRBV2 and TRBJ1-3; D remains ambiguous. The CDR3 has 15 amino acids. Trimming took 5 bases from V and 0 from J, leaving 11 bases between them. CDR1 is SNHLY and CDR2 is FYNNEI in the germline V gene. CDR3 bases: TGTGCCAGCAGTCCAGACACCTACTCTGGAAACACCATATATTTT. Translated, it gives CASSPDTYSGNTIYF.

The chain is built from TRBV4-1 and TRBJ1-1, with 11 bases that match TRBD1. The V and J ends lost 4 bases and 3 bases, in that order; junction bases with no gene match: 4. The CDR3 is 15 amino acids. CDR1 MGHRA and CDR2 YSYEKL come from the germline V gene. The CDR3 region is CASSPRDRGDTEAFF. The CDR3 coding sequence is TGCGCCAGCAGCCCCCGGGACAGGGGGGACACTGAAGCTTTCTTT.

The chain employs TRBV7-2 and TRBJ2-4; a possible D gene is TRBD2 (7 bases). Between the trimmed V and J ends, which lost 2 bases and 2 bases, there was a span of 10 bases. Per germline, CDR1 SGHTA and CDR2 FQGNSA. This CDR3 contains 15 residues. DNA for the CDR3: TGTGCCAGCAGCTTATTGGGGGGGCCCAAAAACATTCAGTACTTC. Protein: CASSLLGGPKNIQYF.

The V gene is TRBV3-1 (or the pseudogene TRBV3-2), the J gene TRBJ2-3; D call uncertain. Germline CDR1 reads LGHDT; CDR2 reads YNNKEL (reference sequence). CDR3 size: 15 residues. V was shortened by 4 bases and J by 4 bases, with 15 bases between the two germline ends. This CDR3 is CASSPSNSRSDTQYF. The CDR3 DNA reads as TGTGCCAGCAGCCCCAGTAATAGCAGGTCAGATACGCAGTATTTT.

The chain joins TRBV25-1 to TRBJ2-5; the D is unclear. The CDR3 extends over 12 amino acids. The V gene lost 6 bases and the J gene lost 2 bases, with 7 bases spanning the gap. Germline CDR1 reads MGHDK; CDR2 reads SYGVNS. The CDR3 DNA is TGTGCCAGCAGGCAAGATCAAGAGACCCAGTACTTC. It is translated as CASRQDQETQYF.

The chain employs TRBV3-1 (or the pseudogene TRBV3-2) and TRBJ1-2; D is unresolved. The CDR3 totals 12 residues. V gave up 3 bases and J gave up 6 bases, with 8 bases separating them. Germline assignment: CDR1 LGHDT and CDR2 YNNKEL (reference sequence). The CDR3 bases are TGTGCCAGCAGCCAGGGAATCGATGGCTACACCTTC. Protein sequence: CASSQGIDGYTF.

The CDR3 here is CASRTREGGFKETQYF. The CDR3 DNA is TGTGCCAGCAGAACCCGGGAGGGCGGGTTCAAAGAGACCCAGTACTTC. The chain recombines TRBV2 with TRBJ2-5, with 8 bases lining up with TRBD2. Germline V CDR1 and CDR2: SNHLY, FYNNEI. The CDR3 spans 16 residues. Trimming cost V 6 bases and J 3 bases; bases outside gene matches: 12.

The chain employs TRBV15 and TRBJ2-3; tentatively, D is TRBD1 (5 bases). CDR3 length: 14 amino acids. Germline V gene sequence: CDR1 LNHNV, CDR2 YYDKDF (reference sequence). V lost 0 bases to trimming and J lost 4 bases, with 8 bases between them. The CDR3 region is CATSRDRAADTQYF. The CDR3 nucleotides read TGTGCCACCAGCAGAGACAGGGCGGCAGATACGCAGTATTTT.

The chain is built from TRBV7-6 and TRBJ2-2, with a weak D call TRBD1 (5 bases). Germline V CDR1 and CDR2: SGHVS, FNYEAQ. Trimming removed 0 bases at V and 0 bases at J, with 8 bases between. This CDR3 contains 16 residues. The CDR3 protein is CASSLAVRANTGELFF. The CDR3 DNA reads TGTGCCAGCAGCTTAGCTGTCAGGGCGAACACCGGGGAGCTGTTTTTT.